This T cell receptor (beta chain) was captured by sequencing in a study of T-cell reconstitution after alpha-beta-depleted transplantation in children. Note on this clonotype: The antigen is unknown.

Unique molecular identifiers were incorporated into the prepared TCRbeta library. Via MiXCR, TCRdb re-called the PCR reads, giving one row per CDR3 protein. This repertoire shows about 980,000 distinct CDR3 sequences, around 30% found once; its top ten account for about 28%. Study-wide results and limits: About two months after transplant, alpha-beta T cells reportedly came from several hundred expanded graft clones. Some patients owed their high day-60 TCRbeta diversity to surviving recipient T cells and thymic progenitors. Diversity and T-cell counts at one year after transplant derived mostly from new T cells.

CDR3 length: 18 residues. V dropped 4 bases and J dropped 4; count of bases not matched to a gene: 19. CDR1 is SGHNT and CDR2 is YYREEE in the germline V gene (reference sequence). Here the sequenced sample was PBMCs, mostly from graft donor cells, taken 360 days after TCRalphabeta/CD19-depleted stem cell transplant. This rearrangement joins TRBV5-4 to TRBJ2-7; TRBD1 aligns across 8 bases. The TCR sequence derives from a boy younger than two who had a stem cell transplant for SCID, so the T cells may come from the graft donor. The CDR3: CASSAAETGVGWRYEQYF. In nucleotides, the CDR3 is TGTGCCAGCAGCGCGGCCGAGACAGGGGTAGGTTGGAGGTACGAGCAGTACTTC. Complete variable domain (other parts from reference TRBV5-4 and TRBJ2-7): ETGVTQSPTHLIKTRGQQVTLRCSSQSGHNTVSWYQQALGQGPQFIFQYYREEENGRGNFPPRFSGLQFPNYSSELNVNALELDDSALYLCASSAAETGVGWRYEQYFGPGTRLTVT.